These 21 T cell receptor beta chains originate from one sample sequenced in a study of CD8+CD57+ T cells in acquired aplastic anemia. The template used for profiling TCR beta VDJ and CDR3 was genomic DNA. TCRdb analysed the reads with MiXCR anew, one entry per CDR3 protein. Of around 50,000 distinct CDR3 sequences in the sample, around two thirds were seen once. Input material: sorted CD4+, CD8+, or CD8+CD57+ T cells (not recorded which) from PBMCs. These receptors all come from a human donor in good health, serving as a control.

This clonotype was detected many times. The chain carries TRBV18 and TRBJ2-2, with D possibly being TRBD1 (6 bases). Trimming cost V 3 bases and J 6 bases, with 14 bases left between them. The CDR3 has 15 amino acids. The V gene's germline CDR1 is KGHSH and CDR2 LQKENI. CDR3 in amino acids: CASSPEQGVAGELFF. CDR3 sequence (DNA): TGTGCCAGCTCACCCGAACAGGGTGTCGCCGGGGAGCTGTTTTTT.

This clonotype turned up a few times. A junction boundary mismatches the germline segment, possibly from a read error. V is TRBV12-3 or TRBV12-4 and J is TRBJ1-4; possible D gene TRBD1, 6 bases. This CDR3 is built from 14 residues. The CDR3 DNA sequence: TGTGCCAGCAGACGACCAGGGGCGGGCGAAAAGCTGTTTTTT. Its protein product is CASRRPGAGEKLFF.

The chain combines TRBV19 with TRBJ2-1; the D call may be TRBD1 or TRBD2 (5 bases each). Germline loops: CDR1 LNHDA, CDR2 SQIVND (reference sequence). The V end was cut by 3 bases, the J end by 0 bases, with 6 bases between. There are 14 residues in the CDR3. The DNA of the CDR3 is TGTGCCAGTAGTATCGGGGCCTCCTACAATGAGCAGTTCTTC. It codes for CASSIGASYNEQFF.

This clonotype was counted a single time. This sequence joins TRBV29-1 and TRBJ2-7, with a weak D call TRBD2 (6 bases). The germline V gene encodes CDR1 SQVTM and CDR2 ANQGSEA. CDR3 length equals 14 residues. The germline V and J ends were trimmed by 3 bases and 2 bases, with 14 bases remaining between them. In nucleotides, the CDR3 is TGCAGCGTTGATGGTGGGGGGAATCCCTACGAGCAGTACTTC. Translating gives CSVDGGGNPYEQYF.

The V gene is TRBV15, the J gene TRBJ2-1; no clear D. Germline CDR1 LNHNV, CDR2 YYDKDF (reference sequence). V was cut by 7 bases and J by 0 bases, with 10 bases left in between. The CDR3 runs 14 residues. CDR3 protein: CATKNSASYNEQFF. The CDR3, as DNA: TGTGCCACCAAAAACAGTGCCTCCTACAATGAGCAGTTCTTC.

The rearrangement joins TRBV9 to TRBJ1-6, with a weak D call TRBD1 (5 bases). The V end was cut by 1 base, the J end by 5 bases, with 13 bases between. The CDR3 runs 16 residues. Germline V CDR1 and CDR2: SGDLS, YYNGEE. CDR3 sequence (DNA): TGTGCCAGCAGCGTATCCCCCGGGGGAAATAATTCACCCCTCCACTTT. Translating it yields CASSVSPGGNNSPLHF.

This clonotype came up a few times. This chain joins TRBV2 and TRBJ2-7; no firm D call. The ends were cut back, 6 bases at V and 2 bases at J, with 11 bases in the middle. CDR1 and CDR2 (germline): SNHLY, FYNNEI. The CDR3 contains 13 residues. CDR3 amino acids: CASRGDTTYEQYF. In nucleotides, the CDR3 is TGTGCCAGCAGGGGTGACACTACCTACGAGCAGTACTTC.

V usage is TRBV6-5 and J usage is TRBJ1-2; TRBD1 agrees at 7 bases. The CDR3 extends over 15 amino acids. Germline-derived CDR1 and CDR2 are MNHEY and SVGAGI. Losses at the gene ends were 4 bases for V and 6 bases for J; bases not matched to a gene: 11. Here the CDR3 reads CASSWGGRGRDGYTF. The CDR3 DNA sequence: TGTGCCAGCAGTTGGGGCGGCAGGGGGAGGGATGGCTACACCTTC.

The chain has TRBV11-1 and TRBJ2-5, with D possibly being TRBD1 (5 bases). This CDR3 is 15 amino acids long. The V end was cut by 5 bases, the J end by 5 bases, with 18 bases between. CDR1 SGHAT and CDR2 FQDESV come from the germline V gene (reference sequence). CDR3 nucleotides: TGTGCCAGCAGCCCAACTCAGGGTTCTCGGGAGACCCAGTACTTC. This sequence encodes CASSPTQGSRETQYF.

This clonotype was seen more than once but under ten times. The chain couples TRBV10-3 to TRBJ2-7; 13 positions agree with TRBD2. Per germline, CDR1 ENHRY and CDR2 SYGVKD. After removal of 4 bases from V and 6 bases from J, the junction contained 6 bases not matched to a gene. The length of the CDR3 is 15 residues. CDR3 nucleotides: TGTGCCATCAGTGCGACTAGCGGGAGGACCGGCGAGCAGTACTTC. Protein sequence: CAISATSGRTGEQYF.

The genes are TRBV29-1 and TRBJ1-1; D is unclear. The CDR3 loop spans 12 amino acids. Germline V gene data show CDR1 as SQVTM and CDR2 as ANQGSEA. Trimming stripped 4 bases from V and 1 base from J, with 7 bases between. CDR3 amino acids: CSVVGRNTEAFF. In DNA, the CDR3 is TGCAGCGTTGTAGGCAGGAACACTGAAGCTTTCTTT.

The chain joins TRBV7-2 to TRBJ2-2; D is ambiguous. There are 14 residues in the CDR3. The germline V gene has CDR1 SGHTA and CDR2 FQGNSA. V lost 1 base and J lost 0, with 3 bases in between. The CDR3 protein is CASSLDANTGELFF. CDR3 nucleotides: TGTGCCAGCAGCTTAGATGCGAACACCGGGGAGCTGTTTTTT.

This clonotype was counted many times. J is TRBJ2-1 and V is TRBV12-3 or TRBV12-4; no firm D call. V was clipped by 8 bases and J by 1 base, with 6 bases between them. This CDR3 comprises 12 residues. CDR3 amino acids: CASGQSYNEQFF. The CDR3 DNA follows: TGTGCCAGCGGCCAATCCTACAATGAGCAGTTCTTC.

Only a few counts were recorded for this clonotype. The chain has TRBV29-1 and TRBJ1-2, with D tentatively TRBD1 (5 bases). Germline loops: CDR1 SQVTM, CDR2 ANQGSEA. This CDR3 spans 12 amino acids. V was shortened by 3 bases and J by 4 bases, with 9 bases between the two germline ends. CDR3 DNA: TGCAGCGTTGATACAGGCACCTATGGCTACACCTTC. This codes for CSVDTGTYGYTF.

This rearrangement joins TRBV19 to TRBJ2-7; possible D gene TRBD1, 5 bases. Germline CDR1 reads LNHDA; CDR2 reads SQIVND (reference sequence). V lost 3 bases to trimming and J lost 5 bases, with 11 bases between them. This CDR3 spans 13 amino acids. The CDR3 DNA is TGTGCCAGTAGTATTGGGGCCATTCACGAGCAGTACTTC. Residues: CASSIGAIHEQYF.

The rearrangement links TRBV2 to TRBJ1-2, with TRBD1 as a possible D gene (5 bases). The germline gives CDR1 SNHLY, CDR2 FYNNEI. The CDR3 loop spans 13 amino acids. V lost 7 bases and J lost 8, with 17 bases in between. In nucleotides, the CDR3 is TGTGCCAGCACTACCCAGGGTAGCGGGGGCTACACCTTC. It translates to CASTTQGSGGYTF.

The table lists this clonotype with many counts. V gene TRBV6-1 combines with J gene TRBJ1-1; TRBD1 matches at 7 bases. With 6 bases clipped from V and 2 bases from J, the junction kept 3 bases outside the gene matches. The CDR3 is 13 amino acids. The germline V gene encodes CDR1 MNHNS and CDR2 SASEGT. The CDR3 loop reads CASRDRENTEAFF. CDR3 DNA: TGTGCCAGCAGAGACAGGGAAAACACTGAAGCTTTCTTT.

The V and J genes are TRBV20-1 and TRBJ1-4; maybe TRBD1 (5 bases). CDR3 length equals 13 residues. Trimming took off 2 bases at V and 6 bases at J, with 10 bases between the two ends. CDR1 is DFQATT, CDR2 SNEGSKA, per germline (reference sequence). The CDR3 loop is CSARRDGYEKLFF. Here the CDR3 DNA reads TGCAGTGCTAGAAGGGACGGCTATGAAAAACTGTTTTTT.

The rearrangement joins TRBV7-2 to TRBJ1-2; D ambiguous. Trimming took 5 bases from V and 5 from J, leaving 12 bases between them. Germline V gives CDR1 SGHTA, CDR2 FQGNSA. The CDR3 is 13 residues long. The CDR3 DNA follows: TGTGCCAGCAGCCCTGAGGCTGGTTATGGCTACACCTTC. This encodes CASSPEAGYGYTF. Using reference TRBV7-2 and TRBJ1-2 for the parts outside the CDR3, the full variable domain is GAGVSQSPSNKVTEKGKDVELRCDPISGHTALYWYRQSLGQGLEFLIYFQGNSAPDKSGLPSDRFSAERTGGSVSTLTIQRTQQEDSAVYLCASSPEAGYGYTFGSGTRLTVV.

The chain has TRBV10-3 and TRBJ2-7; D uncertain. The germline CDR1 and CDR2 sequences are ENHRY and SYGVKD. Trimming removed 6 bases at V and 4 bases at J, with 7 bases between. The length of the CDR3 is 11 residues. The CDR3 nucleotides are TGTGCCATCAGCACCCGTTACGAGCAGTACTTC. It is translated as CAISTRYEQYF.

The chain has TRBV11-3 and TRBJ1-2; 10 nucleotides line up with TRBD1. Trimming removed 1 base from V and 3 bases from J; junction bases left unmatched: 2. This CDR3 region has 15 residues. Germline CDR1 and CDR2: SGHNT and YENEEA. The CDR3, as DNA: TGTGCCAGCAGCTTAGTCGGACAGGGGGACTATGGCTACACCTTC. The encoded protein is CASSLVGQGDYGYTF.